These 13 T cell receptor beta chains were all obtained from the same sample, sequenced in a study of molecular identifiers for immune sequencing clone quantification. TCRdb re-called the PCR reads through MiXCR, storing one row per CDR3 protein. The data show about 630,000 distinct CDR3 sequences, about 25% seen once. The source material was naive CD8+ T cells from blood, with Jurkat cell RNA spiked in. The subset was: FACS-sorted CD8+CD4-CCR7+CD45RA+ naive T cells. These receptors were taken from a human donor in good health. Some libraries in this study had Jurkat cell RNA spiked in.

A few counts support this clonotype. CDR3: CASSQDRVVYNEQFF. The CDR3, as DNA: TGCGCCAGCAGCCAGGACAGGGTGGTCTACAATGAGCAGTTCTTC. The rearrangement uses TRBV4-3 and TRBJ2-1; 8 bases fit TRBD1. V dropped 3 bases and J dropped 3; count of bases not matched to a gene: 4. CDR3 length: 15 residues. In germline, CDR1 is LGHNA, CDR2 YSLEER.

This clonotype was detected many times. V and J are TRBV2 and TRBJ2-2; 7 bases line up with TRBD2. V shed 2 bases and J 4 bases; nucleotides not matched to a gene: 13. CDR3 size: 18 residues. Germline assignment: CDR1 SNHLY and CDR2 FYNNEI. The CDR3 region is CASSEMAPGTKGTGELFF. CDR3 sequence (DNA): TGTGCCAGCAGTGAAATGGCCCCCGGGACTAAGGGCACCGGGGAGCTGTTTTTT.

This clonotype was observed many times. This chain connects TRBV13 to TRBJ2-3; tentatively, D is TRBD2 (6 bases). The CDR3 sequence is 15 residues long. With 5 bases removed from V and 5 bases from J, the gap between germline ends came to 17 bases. The germline V gene has CDR1 PRHDT and CDR2 FYEKMQ (reference sequence). The CDR3 sequence: CASSPEGRQRDTQYF. The CDR3 DNA is TGTGCCAGCAGCCCGGAGGGGCGGCAGCGAGATACGCAGTATTTT.

This clonotype was counted between two and nine times. This rearrangement joins TRBV20-1 to TRBJ2-3; 7 nucleotides align to TRBD2. V lost 0 bases, J lost 2 bases, and 8 bases stayed unmatched. Per germline, CDR1 DFQATT and CDR2 SNEGSKA (reference sequence). CDR3 length: 16 amino acids. CDR3 in amino acids: CSARDRLAANTDTQYF. For the CDR3, the DNA is TGCAGTGCTAGAGATCGGCTAGCGGCGAACACAGATACGCAGTATTTT.

Only one count was recorded for this clonotype. Just one base apart from a much larger clone, this may be a read error. This chain's CDR3 is CASSVGSDTRYF. The CDR3 coding sequence is TGTGCCAGTAGTGTCGGTTCAGATACGCGGTATTTT. The J gene is TRBJ2-3, the V gene TRBV19, with D hard to call. The CDR3 spans 12 residues. Germline-derived CDR1 and CDR2 are LNHDA and SQIVND (reference sequence).

This clonotype was seen ten or more times. The chain uses TRBV20-1 and TRBJ2-2; 7 nucleotides line up with TRBD1. Germline values: CDR1 DFQATT, CDR2 SNEGSKA (reference sequence). The CDR3 is made up of 14 amino acids. Losses at the gene ends were 5 bases for V and 2 bases for J; bases not matched to a gene: 5. Written as DNA, the CDR3 is TGCAGTGCTTCGGGACAGAGTAACACCGGGGAGCTGTTTTTT. This translates into CSASGQSNTGELFF.

J is TRBJ1-1 and V is TRBV30; D uncertain. In germline, CDR1 is GTSNPN, CDR2 SVGIG (reference sequence). This CDR3 region has 12 residues. V lost 4 bases and J lost 0, with 6 bases in between. DNA for the CDR3: TGTGCCTGGACTGATATGAACACTGAAGCTTTCTTT. Translation gives CAWTDMNTEAFF.

This clonotype was counted a few times. The chain carries TRBV7-9 and TRBJ2-1; D possibly corresponds to TRBD2 (7 bases). The germline V and J ends were trimmed by 1 base and 4 bases, with 14 bases remaining between them. The germline V gene encodes CDR1 SEHNR and CDR2 FQNEAQ (reference sequence). The CDR3 loop spans 16 amino acids. CDR3 bases: TGTGCCAGCAGCTTAGAGGGCGGGGGCCCTTACAATGAGCAGTTCTTC. This sequence encodes CASSLEGGGPYNEQFF.

Note on this clonotype: A read error may be the cause here, since a much bigger clone is one base away. The chain carries TRBV9 and TRBJ2-1; D possibly corresponds to TRBD2 (7 bases). The germline gives CDR1 SGDLS, CDR2 YYNGEE. The V and J ends lost 0 bases and 0 bases respectively, with 22 bases between them. CDR3 size: 20 residues. CDR3 in amino acids: CASSVGRLVGGLSSYNEQFF. The CDR3 DNA reads as TGTGCCAGCAGCGTAGGTCGTCTAGTGGGGGGGCTAAGCTCCTACAATGAGCAGTTCTTC.

The chain recombines TRBV2 with TRBJ1-4; D unclear. Trimming took 3 bases from V and 3 from J, leaving 11 bases between them. Germline-derived CDR1 and CDR2 are SNHLY and FYNNEI. The CDR3 has 15 residues. This chain's CDR3 is CASSEAVVANEKLFF. DNA of the CDR3: TGTGCCAGCAGTGAGGCGGTGGTAGCTAATGAAAAACTGTTTTTT. The entire variable domain, with the rest obtained from reference TRBV2 and TRBJ1-4, is as follows: EPEVTQTPSHQVTQMGQEVILRCVPISNHLYFYWYRQILGQKVEFLVSFYNNEISEKSEIFDDQFSVERPDGSNFTLKIRSTKLEDSAMYFCASSEAVVANEKLFFGSGTQLSVL.

This clonotype was observed at least ten times. This rearrangement joins TRBV13 to TRBJ1-1; 8 bases agree with TRBD1. The germline V gene has CDR1 PRHDT and CDR2 FYEKMQ (reference sequence). The trim removed 5 bases at V and 4 bases at J, leaving 6 bases unmatched. CDR3 length: 14 residues. The CDR3 DNA reads as TGTGCCAGCAGCGCAGGGGGCGGAAGCACTGAAGCTTTCTTT. Encoded protein: CASSAGGGSTEAFF.

Many counts were recorded for this clonotype. The rearrangement joins TRBV28 to TRBJ2-5; D gene uncertain. Germline lookup yields CDR1 MDHEN and CDR2 SYDVKM. The germline V and J ends were trimmed by 2 bases and 4 bases, with 17 bases remaining between them. This CDR3 is 16 amino acids long. The CDR3 protein is CASSLPTRDMLETQYF. DNA of the CDR3: TGTGCCAGCAGTTTACCCACCCGAGACATGTTAGAGACCCAGTACTTC.

This clonotype was counted a few times. This chain connects TRBV19 to TRBJ2-1; 13 bases map to TRBD2. The germline gives CDR1 LNHDA, CDR2 SQIVND (reference sequence). The CDR3 extends over 16 amino acids. Trimming cost V 7 bases and J 8 bases; bases outside gene matches: 11. The CDR3 region has the DNA TGTGCCAGTAACCCACTAGCGGGAGGGCCCATGGATGAGCAGTTCTTC. Translating it yields CASNPLAGGPMDEQFF.